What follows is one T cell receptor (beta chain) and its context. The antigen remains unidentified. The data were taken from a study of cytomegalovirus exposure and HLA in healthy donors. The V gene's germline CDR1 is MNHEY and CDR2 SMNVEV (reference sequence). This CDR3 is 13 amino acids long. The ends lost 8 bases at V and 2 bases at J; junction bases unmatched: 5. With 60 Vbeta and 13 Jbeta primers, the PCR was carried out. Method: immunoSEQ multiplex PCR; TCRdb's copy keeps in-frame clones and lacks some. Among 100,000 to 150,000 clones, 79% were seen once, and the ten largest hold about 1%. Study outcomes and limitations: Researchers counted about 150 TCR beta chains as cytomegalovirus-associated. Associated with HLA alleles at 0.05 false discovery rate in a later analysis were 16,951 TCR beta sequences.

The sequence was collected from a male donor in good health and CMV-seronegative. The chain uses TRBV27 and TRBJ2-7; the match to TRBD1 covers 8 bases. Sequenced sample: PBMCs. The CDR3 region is CASLDRGTYEQYF. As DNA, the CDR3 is TGTGCCAGCCTCGACAGGGGCACCTACGAGCAGTACTTC.